The clone carrying this T cell receptor (beta chain) has just a few counts. The antigen is not known. Time point of the sample: patch test 2, 6 weeks after DPC sensitization. Treatment here: therapeutic diphenylcyclopropenone sensitization with weekly scalp DPC. Phlebotomy was performed prior to application of every patch test. Trimming cost V 3 bases and J 2 bases, with 20 bases left between them. Germline V gives CDR1 KGHDR, CDR2 SFDVKD. This CDR3 spans 18 amino acids. The record originates from a study of human T cells and chemical hapten exposure. Individual cDNA molecules in this library carried unique molecular identifiers. TCRdb ran MiXCR on the RACE reads and lists one entry per CDR3 protein. The sample lists approximately 25,000 distinct CDR3 sequences, 7.5% to 10% occurring once. Study-wide findings and caveats: The formation of large CDR3 similarity clusters by expanded TCRs significantly exceeded that of controls. TCRs exceeding a frequency of 1 in 1000 stayed unchanged under DPC sensitization.

The TCR originated in a young man with alopecia areata. Some clones in this sample may be carry-over from other donors' samples. This sample comprised whole blood, obtained in connection with sensitization to the hapten diphenylcyclopropenone (DPC). This chain links TRBV24-1 with TRBJ2-3; D is possibly TRBD1 (6 bases). CDR3 region: CATSDIPQGGLNTDTQYF. CDR3 DNA sequence: TGTGCCACCAGTGATATCCCACAGGGTGGCCTCAACACAGATACGCAGTATTTT.